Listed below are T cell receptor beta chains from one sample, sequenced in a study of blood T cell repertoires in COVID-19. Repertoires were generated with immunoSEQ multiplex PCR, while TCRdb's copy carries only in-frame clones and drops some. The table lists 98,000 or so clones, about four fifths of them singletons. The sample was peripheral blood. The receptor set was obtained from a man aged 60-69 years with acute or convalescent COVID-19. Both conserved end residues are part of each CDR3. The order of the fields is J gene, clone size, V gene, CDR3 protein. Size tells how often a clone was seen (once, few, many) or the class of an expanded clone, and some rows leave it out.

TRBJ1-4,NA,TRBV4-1,CASSQESRNSATNEKLFF
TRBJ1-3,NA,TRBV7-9,CASSLFPRGITGNTIYF
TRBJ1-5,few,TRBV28,CASSLEGRQPQHF
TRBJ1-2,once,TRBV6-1,CASSEARVSVYGYTF
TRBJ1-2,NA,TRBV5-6,CASSVGTGVDGYTF
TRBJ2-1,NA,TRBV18,CASSRGELVNEQFF
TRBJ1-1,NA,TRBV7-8,CASSLATVTEAFF
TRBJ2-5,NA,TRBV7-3,CASSFGGTQETQYF
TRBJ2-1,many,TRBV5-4,CASRGLAGGPPVEQFF
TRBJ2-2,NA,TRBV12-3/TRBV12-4,CASTLNTGELFF